The source of this T cell receptor beta chain is a study of regulatory T cells in long-lasting Graves disease. Building the TCR beta libraries relied on iRepertoire HTBI primers, and CDR3 regions underwent Arm-PCR. TCRdb re-derived calls from the multiplex PCR reads in MiXCR, one entry per CDR3 protein. Of 450,000 to 600,000 distinct CDR3 sequences listed, about 13% are singletons. Indicated time point: newly diagnosed GD, antithyroid drugs for less than 3 months. From RNA extracted from PBMCs, the TCR library was made. Diagnosing Graves' disease relied on the American Thyroid Association guidelines. Of note for this clonotype: Antigen: not known. A clone one base away is much larger, so this may be a read error.

Study-wide findings and caveats: Persistent Graves' patients had lower TCR diversity than newly diagnosed ones. The number of shared public clonotypes was higher in persistent patients (around 2,500) than new patients (966).

There are 14 residues in the CDR3. Germline-derived CDR1 and CDR2 are SGHNT and YENEEA. The same sample was also used in a study of T cells in Graves' hyperthyroidism and ophthalmopathy. That paper notes: The TCR CDR3 first-round RT-PCR relied on the HTBI primer set.

The source of this sequence is a man aged 30 to 39 with Graves disease. The gene calls are TRBV11-3 and TRBJ2-2; D is possibly TRBD1 or TRBD2 (6 bases each). Sequences were derived from peripheral blood mononuclear cells (PBMCs), sampled at new diagnosis, from a patient treated with antithyroid drugs. The CDR3 sequence: CASTLTGSTGGLFF. Written as DNA, the CDR3 is TGTGCCAGCACCCTAACAGGGAGCACCGGGGGGCTGTTTTTT.